This section outlines one T cell receptor beta chain sequence together with its context. The CDR3 loop spans 15 amino acids. The germline V gene has CDR1 SGHVS and CDR2 FQNEAQ. After removal of 5 bases from V and 7 bases from J, the junction contained 11 bases not matched to a gene. The data were obtained in a study of blood T cell repertoires in COVID-19. The table came from immunoSEQ multiplex PCR; TCRdb's copy has only in-frame clones and leaves some out. Seen here are about 160,000 clones, approximately 80% observed once, and the top ten hold roughly 9.2%. This chain connects TRBV7-8 to TRBJ2-7, with 10 nucleotides matching TRBD1. This sequence was found in a woman over 75 with active or convalescent COVID-19. Sequenced: peripheral blood. CDR3 in amino acids: CASSPSWDRGREQYF. DNA of the CDR3: TGTGCCAGCAGCCCTAGCTGGGACAGGGGAAGGGAGCAGTACTTC.